The T cell receptor (beta chain) under discussion was sequenced for a study of cytomegalovirus exposure and HLA in healthy donors. General study results and limits: Published work reported that the classifier diagnosed cytomegalovirus status with high specificity and sensitivity. One later analysis reportedly identified an Asian-associated ancestry cluster that showed fewer N-insertions than the approximately 700-donor mean.

Primers: 60 Vbeta forward and 13 Jbeta reverse. In the study's own analysis: Around 10 million of the roughly 77 million unique TCR beta chains counted in a later analysis were shared. Method: immunoSEQ multiplex PCR; TCRdb's copy keeps in-frame clones and lacks some. V and J calls and clone size come straight from that table; D and trimming were deduced from the DNA. The sample records roughly 110,000 clones, approximately 70% being singletons. Germline V gene lookup returns CDR1 LGHNA and CDR2 YSLEER. Trimming cost V 4 bases and J 0 bases, with 17 bases left between them. The CDR3 loop spans 17 amino acids. Despite likely unrecorded immune exposures, the donors were nominally healthy at the time of sampling. This clone was seen only a few times. Antigen: not known.

The sample was PBMCs. This rearrangement joins TRBV4-3 to TRBJ2-3; D perhaps matches TRBD2 (6 bases). The receptor comes from a man aged 25 to 40 in good health and CMV-seropositive. CDR3 residues: CASSLHGGGGSTDTQYF. The CDR3 coding sequence is TGCGCCAGCAGCCTTCACGGGGGTGGGGGTAGCACAGATACGCAGTATTTT.